This T cell receptor beta chain is from a study of TIL therapy for anti-PD-1-resistant metastatic lung cancer. For the study at large: By whole-exome sequencing, median non-synonymous tumor mutation burden was around 1.5 mutations per megabase. Findings of the study overall: TIL cultures after expansion showed higher clonality and lower diversity than baseline tumor (median approximately 6% vs 31%). Many TIL product clones were absent from baseline tumor, suggesting clonal contraction.

The immunoSEQ assay was v3. Measured with immunoSEQ multiplex PCR; TCRdb has only the in-frame clones, and not every one. The data show under 100,000 clones, around 71% seen once. This CDR3 has 13 amino acids. Unmatched junction bases numbered 5, after V lost 3 bases and J lost 6 bases. Germline CDR1 is SGHTA and CDR2 is FQGNSA. As for time point: pre-treatment sample, taken before nivolumab and TIL therapy. Tumor tissue came from excised metastases, mostly pleural nodules or supraclavicular lymph nodes. Enrollment ran from October 2017 to January 2020. Notes on this clone: Its antigen remains unknown.

The sequence was collected from a person between 25 and 79 years old with non-small cell lung cancer. Sequenced material: tumor tissue, taken at baseline. The chain uses TRBV7-2 and TRBJ2-7; TRBD2 agrees at 7 bases. The CDR3 here is CASSLEREGEQYF. The CDR3 DNA reads as TGTGCCAGCAGCTTGGAGCGGGAAGGCGAGCAGTACTTC.